This is a list of T cell receptor beta chains from one sample in a study of cytomegalovirus exposure and HLA in healthy donors. Produced via immunoSEQ multiplex PCR; TCRdb's table is partial and in-frame only. The table lists 150,000 to 200,000 clones, around 78% of them singletons. Material for sequencing was PBMCs. Receptor source: a woman aged 30 to 39 in good health and CMV-seropositive. The CDR3 runs from the conserved cysteine through the conserved F or W. Fields, in order: J gene, V gene, D gene, clone size, CDR3 DNA, CDR3 protein. A D gene is named only where the DNA matches it firmly. The size of a clone is reported for some rows only, either as once, few or many, or as a class for expanded clones.

>TRBJ2-3|TRBV5-1|TRBD1|few
TGCGCCAGCAGCTACCGGACAGGATTCACAGATACGCAGTATTTT
CASSYRTGFTDTQYF
>TRBJ1-1|TRBV5-4|TRBD1|NA
TGTGCCAGCAGCGGACAGGGCGGCGGGAACACTGAAGCTTTCTTT
CASSGQGGGNTEAFF
>TRBJ1-2|TRBV5-4|TRBD1|few
TGTGCCAGCAGCCAAGAACGAGGGGGCGATGGCTACACCTTC
CASSQERGGDGYTF
>TRBJ1-1|TRBV2|NA|NA
TGTGCCAGCAGTGAAAGGATGGGGAGGGACCTGAACACTGAAGCTTTCTTT
CASSERMGRDLNTEAFF
>TRBJ1-2|TRBV27|TRBD1|NA
TGTGCCAGCAGTGCCACCGGGACAGGGTTTGGCTACACCTTC
CASSATGTGFGYTF
>TRBJ1-6|TRBV2|TRBD1|NA
TGTGCCAGCAGTCCACAGGGGTCCAATTCACCCCTCCACTTT
CASSPQGSNSPLHF
>TRBJ2-5|TRBV10-3|TRBD1|few
TGTGCCATCAGTGATCGCACGGACAGGGGGCGACAAGAGACCCAGTACTTC
CAISDRTDRGRQETQYF
>TRBJ2-5|TRBV11-3|TRBD1|NA
TGTGCCAGCAGCCCCCGGGACAGCCAAGAGACCCAGTACTTC
CASSPRDSQETQYF
>TRBJ2-5|TRBV7-2|TRBD2|NA
TGTGCCAGCAGCTTTACAATAGCGGGGGGTAGAGAGACCCAGTACTTC
CASSFTIAGGRETQYF
>TRBJ2-3|TRBV7-6|TRBD1|NA
TGTGCCAGCAGCTCCCCCGGGACAGGGGAGTATAGCACAGATACGCAGTATTTT
CASSSPGTGEYSTDTQYF
>TRBJ2-3|TRBV6-6|TRBD2|NA
TGTGCCAGCAGTCAGCTCCGTACGGGAGGGACAGATACGCAGTATTTT
CASSQLRTGGTDTQYF
>TRBJ1-1|TRBV29-1|NA|NA
TGCAGCGTGGAAGGACAGATGAACACTGAAGCTTTCTTT
CSVEGQMNTEAFF
>TRBJ1-2|TRBV2|NA|NA
TGTGCCAGCAACTCAGGGGCAATCCCCCTCTTCGGCTACACCTTC
CASNSGAIPLFGYTF
>TRBJ1-2|TRBV5-5|NA|NA
TGTGCCAGCACCCCGAGGGCAGCGACTAACTATGGCTACACCTTC
CASTPRAATNYGYTF
>TRBJ2-3|TRBV7-2|NA|NA
TGTGCCAGCAGGCGGCAGGGTGGGATCGGTCCCCACACAGATACGCAGTATTTT
CASRRQGGIGPHTDTQYF
>TRBJ1-2|TRBV5-1|TRBD1|NA
TGCGCCAGCAGCCTGGGACAGGGTGTAGCTGGCTACACCTTC
CASSLGQGVAGYTF
>TRBJ1-6|TRBV5-1|TRBD1|NA
TGCGCCAGCAGCTTGAGGGACAGGGGATATTCACCCCTCCACTTT
CASSLRDRGYSPLHF
>TRBJ1-4|TRBV11-3|TRBD1|NA
TGTGCCAGCAGCCTGGGACAGCGGAATGAAAAACTGTTTTTT
CASSLGQRNEKLFF
>TRBJ1-6|TRBV7-8|NA|NA
TGTGCCAGCAGCTTAGCCCTCGGGCGGGGGGCTGGCTCCTATAATTCACCCCTCCACTTT
CASSLALGRGAGSYNSPLHF
>TRBJ2-7|TRBV28|TRBD2|once
TGTGCCAGCAGCTCCCCTTGGGAGGGTTCCTACGAGCAGTACTTC
CASSSPWEGSYEQYF
>TRBJ2-2|TRBV29-1|TRBD2|NA
TGCAGCGTTGGACTAGCGTATGGCGGGGAGCTGTTTTTT
CSVGLAYGGELFF
>TRBJ2-5|TRBV7-2|TRBD2|NA
TGTGCCAGCAGCATAGGGACTAGCGGGAGTATGGAGACCCAGTACTTC
CASSIGTSGSMETQYF
>TRBJ1-4|TRBV4-1|TRBD1|NA
TGCGCCAGCAGCCCAGGCGACAGGGAAAACGAAAAACTGTTTTTT
CASSPGDRENEKLFF
>TRBJ2-7|TRBV19|NA|once
TGTGCCAGTAGTGAATCGGGTAACTCCTACGAGCAGTACTTC
CASSESGNSYEQYF
>TRBJ1-5|TRBV15|TRBD1|NA
TGTGCCACCAGCGAAACGACGGGGACAGGGGGTCAGCCCCAGCATTTT
CATSETTGTGGQPQHF
>TRBJ2-1|TRBV20-1|NA|NA
TGCAGTGTCGAGTTCAATGAGCAGTTCTTC
CSVEFNEQFF
>TRBJ2-2|TRBV18|NA|NA
TGTGCCAGCTCACCACTCTCCAACACCGGGGAGCTGTTTTTT
CASSPLSNTGELFF
>TRBJ2-7|TRBV2|NA|NA
TGTGCCAGCAGTGATATAGTTACCTACGAGCAGTACTTC
CASSDIVTYEQYF
>TRBJ2-5|TRBV11-3|TRBD2|NA
TGTGCCAGCAGCTTAAGTACGGGGGGGGAGACCCAGTACTTC
CASSLSTGGETQYF
>TRBJ2-7|TRBV5-5|NA|NA
TGTGCCAGCAGCCCAGGGGCAGGGCTCCCATCCTACGAGCAGTACTTC
CASSPGAGLPSYEQYF